The sequence of this T cell receptor beta chain was determined in a study of T cells in Graves' hyperthyroidism and ophthalmopathy. Clinical symptoms, serum thyroxine, TRAb, thyroid ultrasound and orbital computed tomography informed diagnoses. TCR beta CDR3 regions were amplified from RNA transcripts. With the HTBI primer set, the TCR CDR3 went through a first round of RT-PCR. MiXCR, run by TCRdb on the multiplex PCR reads, gives a single entry per CDR3 protein. The repertoire holds roughly 500,000 distinct CDR3 sequences, 46% seen once, with under 20% in the top ten. With 7 bases removed from V and 1 base from J, the gap between germline ends came to 7 bases. The CDR3 is made up of 12 amino acids. Germline V gene sequence: CDR1 MNHNY, CDR2 SVGAGI (reference sequence).

Material for sequencing was peripheral blood or thyroid tissue (not recorded which). V usage is TRBV6-6 and J usage is TRBJ1-1; D call uncertain. This sequence originates from an adult woman with Graves' disease, either hyperthyroidism or ophthalmopathy (not recorded which). The CDR3 spells CASTKQNTEAFF. CDR3 coding DNA: TGTGCCAGCACTAAACAGAACACTGAAGCTTTCTTT.